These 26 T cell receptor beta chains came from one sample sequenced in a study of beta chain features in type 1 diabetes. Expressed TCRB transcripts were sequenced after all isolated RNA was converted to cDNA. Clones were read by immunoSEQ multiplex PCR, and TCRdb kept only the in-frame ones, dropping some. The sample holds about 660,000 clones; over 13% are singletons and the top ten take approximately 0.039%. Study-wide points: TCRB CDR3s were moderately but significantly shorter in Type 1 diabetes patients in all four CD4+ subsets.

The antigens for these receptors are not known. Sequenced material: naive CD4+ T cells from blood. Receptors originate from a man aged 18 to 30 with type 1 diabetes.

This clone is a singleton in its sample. CDR3 sequence reads: CASSPLTLYVQGGTEAFF. The CDR3 DNA reads as TGCGCCAGCAGCCCTCTCACCTTGTATGTTCAGGGGGGCACTGAAGCTTTCTTT. V gene TRBV4-1 combines with J gene TRBJ1-1; 7 bases agree with TRBD1. CDR3 length: 18 amino acids. The V gene end was trimmed by 4 bases and the J gene end by 4 bases; junction bases not matched to a gene: 18. CDR1 and CDR2 from the germline V gene are MGHRA and YSYEKL.

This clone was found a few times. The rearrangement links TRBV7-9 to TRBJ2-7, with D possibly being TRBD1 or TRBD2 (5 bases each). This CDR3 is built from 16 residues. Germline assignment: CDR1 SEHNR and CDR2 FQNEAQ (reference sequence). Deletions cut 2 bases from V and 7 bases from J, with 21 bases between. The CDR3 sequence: CASSLWARGEYMEQYF. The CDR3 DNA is TGTGCCAGCAGCTTATGGGCACGGGGCGAATACATGGAGCAGTACTTC.

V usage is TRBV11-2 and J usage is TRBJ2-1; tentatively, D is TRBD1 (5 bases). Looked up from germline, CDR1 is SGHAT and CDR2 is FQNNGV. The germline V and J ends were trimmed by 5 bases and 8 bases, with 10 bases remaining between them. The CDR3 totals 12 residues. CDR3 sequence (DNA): TGTGCCAGCAGCCCCCAGGGCCATGAGCAGTTCTTC. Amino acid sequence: CASSPQGHEQFF.

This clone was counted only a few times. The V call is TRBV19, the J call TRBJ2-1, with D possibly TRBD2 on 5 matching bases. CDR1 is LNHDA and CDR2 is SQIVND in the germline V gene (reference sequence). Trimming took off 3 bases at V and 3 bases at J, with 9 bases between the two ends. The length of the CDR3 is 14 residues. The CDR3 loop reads CASSIGGGYNEQFF. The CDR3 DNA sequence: TGTGCCAGTAGTATTGGAGGTGGCTACAATGAGCAGTTCTTC.

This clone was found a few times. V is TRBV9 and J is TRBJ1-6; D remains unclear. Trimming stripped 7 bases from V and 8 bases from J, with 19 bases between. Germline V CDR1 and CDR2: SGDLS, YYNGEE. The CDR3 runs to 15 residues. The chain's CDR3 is CASGVGPGSDSPLHF. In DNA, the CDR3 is TGTGCCAGCGGGGTCGGGCCGGGTAGTGATTCACCCCTCCACTTT.

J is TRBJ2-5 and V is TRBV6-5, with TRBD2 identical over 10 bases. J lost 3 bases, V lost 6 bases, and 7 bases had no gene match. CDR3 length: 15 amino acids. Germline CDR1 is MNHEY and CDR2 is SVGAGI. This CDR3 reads CASRRLGTSEETQYF. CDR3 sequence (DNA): TGTGCCAGCAGACGCTTAGGGACTAGCGAAGAGACCCAGTACTTC.

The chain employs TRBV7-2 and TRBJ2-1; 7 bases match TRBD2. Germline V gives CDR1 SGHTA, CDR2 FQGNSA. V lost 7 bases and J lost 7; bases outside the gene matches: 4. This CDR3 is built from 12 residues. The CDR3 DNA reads TGTGCCAGCACAGGGACTACGAATGAGCAGTTCTTC. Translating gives CASTGTTNEQFF.

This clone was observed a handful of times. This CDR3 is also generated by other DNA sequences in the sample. The CDR3 reads CASSYPETGELFF. The CDR3 bases are TGTGCCAGCAGTTACCCGGAGACCGGGGAGCTGTTTTTT. V usage is TRBV6-5 and J usage is TRBJ2-2, with no clear D. The V end lost 2 bases, the J end lost 5 bases, and 6 bases lay between the germline ends. This CDR3 is built from 13 residues. Germline loops: CDR1 MNHEY, CDR2 SVGAGI.

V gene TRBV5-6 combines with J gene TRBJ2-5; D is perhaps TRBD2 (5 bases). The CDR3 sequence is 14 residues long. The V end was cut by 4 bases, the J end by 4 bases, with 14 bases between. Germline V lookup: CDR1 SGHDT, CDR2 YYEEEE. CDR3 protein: CASSHQEVGETQYF. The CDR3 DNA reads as TGTGCCAGCAGCCACCAGGAGGTAGGAGAGACCCAGTACTTC.

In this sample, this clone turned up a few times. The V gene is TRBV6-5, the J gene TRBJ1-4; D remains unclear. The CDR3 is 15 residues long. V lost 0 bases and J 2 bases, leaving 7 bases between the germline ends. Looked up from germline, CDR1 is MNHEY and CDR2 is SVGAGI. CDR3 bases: TGTGCCAGCAGTTACTCGAGCCAGACTAATGAAAAACTGTTTTTT. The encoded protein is CASSYSSQTNEKLFF.

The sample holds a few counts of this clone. The CDR3 loop reads CARTREQGAFSYNEQFF. The DNA for the CDR3 is TGTGCCCGGACAAGGGAGCAGGGGGCTTTTTCCTACAATGAGCAGTTCTTC. The chain joins TRBV30 to TRBJ2-1; 8 bases align to TRBD1. The CDR3 is made up of 17 amino acids. CDR1 is GTSNPN, CDR2 SVGIG, per germline (reference sequence). The V and J ends lost 8 bases and 1 base, in that order; junction bases with no gene match: 16.

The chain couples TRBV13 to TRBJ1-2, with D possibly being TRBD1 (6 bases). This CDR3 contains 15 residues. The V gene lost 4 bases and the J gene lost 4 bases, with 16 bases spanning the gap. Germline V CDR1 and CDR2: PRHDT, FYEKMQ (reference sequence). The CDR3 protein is CASSSRNRGGYGYTF. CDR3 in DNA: TGTGCCAGCAGCTCCCGGAACCGAGGGGGCTATGGCTACACCTTC.

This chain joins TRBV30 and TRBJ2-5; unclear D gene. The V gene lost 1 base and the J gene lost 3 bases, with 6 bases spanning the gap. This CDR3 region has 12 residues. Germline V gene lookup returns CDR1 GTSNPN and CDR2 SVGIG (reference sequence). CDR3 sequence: CAWSGVKETQYF. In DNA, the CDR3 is TGTGCCTGGAGTGGGGTAAAAGAGACCCAGTACTTC.

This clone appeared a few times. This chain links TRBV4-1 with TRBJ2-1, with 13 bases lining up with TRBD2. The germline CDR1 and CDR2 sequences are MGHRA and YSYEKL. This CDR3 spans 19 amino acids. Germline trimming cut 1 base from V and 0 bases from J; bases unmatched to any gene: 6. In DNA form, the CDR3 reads TGCGCCAGCAGCCAAGGACTAGCGGGAGGACGGAGCTCCTACAATGAGCAGTTCTTC. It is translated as CASSQGLAGGRSSYNEQFF.

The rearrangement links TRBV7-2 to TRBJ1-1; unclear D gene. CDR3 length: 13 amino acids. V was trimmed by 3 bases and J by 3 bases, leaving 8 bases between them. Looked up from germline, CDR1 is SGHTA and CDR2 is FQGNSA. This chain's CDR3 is CASSFGVYTEAFF. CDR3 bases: TGTGCCAGCAGCTTTGGGGTCTACACTGAAGCTTTCTTT.

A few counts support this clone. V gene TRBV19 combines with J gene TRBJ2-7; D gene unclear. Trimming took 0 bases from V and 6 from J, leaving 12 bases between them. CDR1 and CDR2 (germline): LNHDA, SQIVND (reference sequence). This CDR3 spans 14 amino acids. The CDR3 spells CASSIDRRTSEQYF. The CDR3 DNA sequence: TGTGCCAGTAGTATAGATCGACGAACATCCGAGCAGTACTTC.

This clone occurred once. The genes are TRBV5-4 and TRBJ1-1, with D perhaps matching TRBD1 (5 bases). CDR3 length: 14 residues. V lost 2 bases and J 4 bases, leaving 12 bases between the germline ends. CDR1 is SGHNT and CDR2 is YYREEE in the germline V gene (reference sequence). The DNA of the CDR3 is TGTGCCAGCAGCTTCAGTCGAGACAGCACTGAAGCTTTCTTT. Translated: CASSFSRDSTEAFF.

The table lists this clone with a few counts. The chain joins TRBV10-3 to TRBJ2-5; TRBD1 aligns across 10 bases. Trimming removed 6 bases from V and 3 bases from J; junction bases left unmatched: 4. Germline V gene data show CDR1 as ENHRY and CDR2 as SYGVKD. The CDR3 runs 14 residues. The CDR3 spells CAISAGTGEETQYF. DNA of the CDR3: TGTGCCATCAGCGCCGGGACAGGGGAAGAGACCCAGTACTTC.

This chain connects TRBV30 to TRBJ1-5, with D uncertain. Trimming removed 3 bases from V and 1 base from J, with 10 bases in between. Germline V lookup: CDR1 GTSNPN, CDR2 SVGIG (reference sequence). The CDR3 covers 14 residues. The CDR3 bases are TGTGCCTGGAGCCCCCAAACCAGCAATCAGCCCCAGCATTTT. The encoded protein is CAWSPQTSNQPQHF. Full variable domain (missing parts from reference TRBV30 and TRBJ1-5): SQTIHQWPATLVQPVGSPLSLECTVEGTSNPNLYWYRQAAGRGLQLLFYSVGIGQISSEVPQNLSASRPQDRQFILSSKKLLLSDSGFYLCAWSPQTSNQPQHFGDGTRLSIL.

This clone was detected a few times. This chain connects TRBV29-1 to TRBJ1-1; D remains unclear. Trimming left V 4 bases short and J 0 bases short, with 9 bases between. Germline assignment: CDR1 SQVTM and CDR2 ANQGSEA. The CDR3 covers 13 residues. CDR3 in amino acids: CSVGEVMNTEAFF. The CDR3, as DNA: TGCAGCGTTGGCGAAGTGATGAACACTGAAGCTTTCTTT. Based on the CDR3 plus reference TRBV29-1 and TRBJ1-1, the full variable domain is SAVISQKPSRDICQRGTSLTIQCQVDSQVTMMFWYRQQPGQSLTLIATANQGSEATYESGFVIDKFPISRPNLTFSTLTVSNMSPEDSSIYLCSVGEVMNTEAFFGQGTRLTVV.

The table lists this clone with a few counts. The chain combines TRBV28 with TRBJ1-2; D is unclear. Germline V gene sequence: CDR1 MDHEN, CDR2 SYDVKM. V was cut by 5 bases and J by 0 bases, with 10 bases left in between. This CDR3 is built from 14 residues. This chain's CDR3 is CASSQTGANYGYTF. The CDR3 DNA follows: TGTGCCAGCAGTCAGACGGGCGCTAACTATGGCTACACCTTC.

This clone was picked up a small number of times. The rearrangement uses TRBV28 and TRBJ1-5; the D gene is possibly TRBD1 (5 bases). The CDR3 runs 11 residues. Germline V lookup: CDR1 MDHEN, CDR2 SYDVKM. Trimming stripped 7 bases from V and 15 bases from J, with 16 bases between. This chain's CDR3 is CASMGRGLRHF. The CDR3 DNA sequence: TGTGCCAGCATGGGACGGGGTCTCAGGCATTTT. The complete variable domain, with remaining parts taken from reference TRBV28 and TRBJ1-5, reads DVKVTQSSRYLVKRTGEKVFLECVQDMDHENMFWYRQDPGLGLRLIYFSYDVKMKEKGDIPEGYSVSREKKERFSLILESASTNQTSMYLCASMGRGLRHFGDGTRLSIL.

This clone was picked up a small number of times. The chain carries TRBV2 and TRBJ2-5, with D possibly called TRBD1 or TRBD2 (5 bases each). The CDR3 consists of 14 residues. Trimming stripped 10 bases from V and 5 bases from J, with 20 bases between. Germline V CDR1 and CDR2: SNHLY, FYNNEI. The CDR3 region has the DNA TGTGCCAACTCAGGGTGGGGAGTCCGGGAGACCCAGTACTTC. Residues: CANSGWGVRETQYF.

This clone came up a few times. CDR3 sequence (DNA): TGTGCCAGCAGTGGCGGATCCGGGACAGAAGGCACAGATACGCAGTATTTT. This codes for CASSGGSGTEGTDTQYF. The V gene is TRBV25-1, the J gene TRBJ2-3, with 7 bases identical to TRBD1. The CDR3 consists of 17 residues. CDR1 and CDR2 (germline): MGHDK, SYGVNS. J gave up 1 base and V 4 bases, and 11 bases lay outside the gene matches.

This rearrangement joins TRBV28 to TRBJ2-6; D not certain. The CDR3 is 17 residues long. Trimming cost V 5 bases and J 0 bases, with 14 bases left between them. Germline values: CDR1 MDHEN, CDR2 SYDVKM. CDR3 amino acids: CASSGTNPGSGANVLTF. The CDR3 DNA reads TGTGCCAGCAGTGGAACCAACCCTGGCTCTGGGGCCAACGTCCTGACTTTC.

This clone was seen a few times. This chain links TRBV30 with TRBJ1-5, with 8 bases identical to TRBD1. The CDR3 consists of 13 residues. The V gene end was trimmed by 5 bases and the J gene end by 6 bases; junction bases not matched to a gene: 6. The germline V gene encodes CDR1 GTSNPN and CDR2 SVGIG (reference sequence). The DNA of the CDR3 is TGTGCCTGGCGCCAGGGGGCCAGTCAGCCCCAGCATTTT. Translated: CAWRQGASQPQHF.